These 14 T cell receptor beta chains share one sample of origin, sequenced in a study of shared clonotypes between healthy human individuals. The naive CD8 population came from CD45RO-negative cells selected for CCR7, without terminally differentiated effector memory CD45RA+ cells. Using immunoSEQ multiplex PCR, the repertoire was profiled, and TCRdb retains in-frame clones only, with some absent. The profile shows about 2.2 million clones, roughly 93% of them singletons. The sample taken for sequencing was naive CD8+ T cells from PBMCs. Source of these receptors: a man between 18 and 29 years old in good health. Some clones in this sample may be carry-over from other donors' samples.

The CDR3 reads CASRPSGSNTGELFF. The CDR3, as DNA: TGTGCCAGCAGGCCTAGCGGGTCGAACACCGGGGAGCTGTTTTTT. The chain employs TRBV28 and TRBJ2-2; TRBD2 aligns across 8 bases. In germline, CDR1 is MDHEN, CDR2 SYDVKM. Germline trimming cut 6 bases from V and 0 bases from J; bases unmatched to any gene: 3. CDR3 length equals 15 residues.

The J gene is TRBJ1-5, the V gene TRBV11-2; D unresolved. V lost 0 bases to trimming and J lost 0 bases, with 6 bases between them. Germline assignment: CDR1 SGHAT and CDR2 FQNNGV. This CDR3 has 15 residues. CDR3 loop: CASSLDRNSNQPQHF. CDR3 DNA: TGTGCCAGCAGCTTAGACAGAAATAGCAATCAGCCCCAGCATTTT.

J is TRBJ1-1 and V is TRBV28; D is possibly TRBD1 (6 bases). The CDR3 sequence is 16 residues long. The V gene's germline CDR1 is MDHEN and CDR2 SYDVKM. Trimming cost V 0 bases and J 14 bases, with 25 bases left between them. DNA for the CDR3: TGTGCCAGCAGTTTATGGAAGGGATGGGGCAGGGGTATGTCGTTCTTT. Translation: CASSLWKGWGRGMSFF.

CDR3 nucleotide sequence: TGTGCCAGCAGCTACCGAGTGGGGAGCACTGAAGCTTTCTTT. The encoded protein is CASSYRVGSTEAFF. The rearrangement joins TRBV5-6 to TRBJ1-1; D unresolved. Trimming cost V 3 bases and J 4 bases, with 13 bases left between them. The CDR3 runs 14 residues. CDR1 is SGHDT, CDR2 YYEEEE, per germline.

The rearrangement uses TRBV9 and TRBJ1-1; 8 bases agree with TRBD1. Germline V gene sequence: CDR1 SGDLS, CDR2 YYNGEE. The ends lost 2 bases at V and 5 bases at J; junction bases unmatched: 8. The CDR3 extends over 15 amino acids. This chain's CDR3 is CASSVPQGGDTEAFF. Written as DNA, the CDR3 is TGTGCCAGCAGCGTGCCACAGGGGGGTGATACTGAAGCTTTCTTT.

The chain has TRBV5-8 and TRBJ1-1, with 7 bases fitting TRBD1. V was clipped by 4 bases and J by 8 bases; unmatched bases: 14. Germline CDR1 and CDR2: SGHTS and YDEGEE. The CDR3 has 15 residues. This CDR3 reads CASSPKFPQGGEAFF. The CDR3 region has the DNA TGTGCCAGCAGCCCGAAGTTTCCCCAGGGGGGGGAAGCTTTCTTT.

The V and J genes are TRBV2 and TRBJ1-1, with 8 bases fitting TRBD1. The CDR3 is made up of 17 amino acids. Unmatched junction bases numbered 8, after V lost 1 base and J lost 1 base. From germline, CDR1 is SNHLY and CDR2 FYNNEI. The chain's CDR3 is CASSEGWDRTKNTEAFF. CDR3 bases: TGTGCCAGCAGTGAAGGGTGGGACAGGACAAAGAACACTGAAGCTTTCTTT.

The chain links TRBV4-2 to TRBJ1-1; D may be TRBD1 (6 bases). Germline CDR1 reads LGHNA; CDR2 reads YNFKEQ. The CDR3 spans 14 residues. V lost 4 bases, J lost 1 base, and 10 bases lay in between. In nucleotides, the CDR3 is TGTGCCAGCAGCCCGGGACACCCGAACACTGAAGCTTTCTTT. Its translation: CASSPGHPNTEAFF.

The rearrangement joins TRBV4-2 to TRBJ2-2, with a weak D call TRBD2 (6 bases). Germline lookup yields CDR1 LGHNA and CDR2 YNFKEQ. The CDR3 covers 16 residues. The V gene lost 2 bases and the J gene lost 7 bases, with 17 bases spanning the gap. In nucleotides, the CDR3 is TGTGCCAGCAGCCAACGAACCGGGACTTTCATCGGGGAGCTGTTTTTT. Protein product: CASSQRTGTFIGELFF.

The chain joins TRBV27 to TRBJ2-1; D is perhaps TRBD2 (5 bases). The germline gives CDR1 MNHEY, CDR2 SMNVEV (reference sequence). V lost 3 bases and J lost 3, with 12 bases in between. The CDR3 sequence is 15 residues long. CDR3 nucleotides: TGTGCCAGCAGTTTTATAGGAGAGGGCTACAATGAGCAGTTCTTC. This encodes CASSFIGEGYNEQFF.

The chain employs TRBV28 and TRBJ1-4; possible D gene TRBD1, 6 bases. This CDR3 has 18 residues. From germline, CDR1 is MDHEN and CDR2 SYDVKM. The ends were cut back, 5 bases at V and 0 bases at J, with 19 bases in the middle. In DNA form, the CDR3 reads TGTGCCAGCAGTCCAAGAGCGGTTGGGGGCGCAACTAATGAAAAACTGTTTTTT. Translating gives CASSPRAVGGATNEKLFF.

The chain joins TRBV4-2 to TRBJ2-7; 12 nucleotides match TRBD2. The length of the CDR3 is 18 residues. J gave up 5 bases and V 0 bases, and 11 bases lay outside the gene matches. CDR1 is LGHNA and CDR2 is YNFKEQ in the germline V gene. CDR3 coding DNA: TGTGCCAGCAGCCAAGATAACCTAGCGGGAGGGAGTTACAACGAGCAGTACTTC. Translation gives CASSQDNLAGGSYNEQYF.

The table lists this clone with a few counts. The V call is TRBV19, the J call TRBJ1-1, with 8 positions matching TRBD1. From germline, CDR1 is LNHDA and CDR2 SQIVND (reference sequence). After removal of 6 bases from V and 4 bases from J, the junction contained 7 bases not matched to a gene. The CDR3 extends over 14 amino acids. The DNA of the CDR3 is TGTGCCAGTAGATACAGGGGGATTGGCACTGAAGCTTTCTTT. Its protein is CASRYRGIGTEAFF.

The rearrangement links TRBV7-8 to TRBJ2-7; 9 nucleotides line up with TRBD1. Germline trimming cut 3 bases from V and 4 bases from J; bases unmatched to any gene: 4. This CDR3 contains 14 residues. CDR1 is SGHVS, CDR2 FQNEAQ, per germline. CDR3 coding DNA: TGTGCCAGCAGCTTCGCGGGACAGGGATACGAGCAGTACTTC. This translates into CASSFAGQGYEQYF.